The entry below gives a single T cell receptor beta chain sequence along with its context. The target antigen is unknown. Produced via immunoSEQ multiplex PCR; TCRdb's table is partial and in-frame only. The table records 55,000 to 80,000 clones, approximately 93% of them present only once. From the roughly 110-subject validation cohort, which was separate from the approximately 700-subject first cohort, the donors were drawn. This record belongs to a study of cytomegalovirus exposure and HLA in healthy donors. Study findings and constraints: Reportedly, cytomegalovirus status was diagnosed with high sensitivity and specificity.

Trimming took off 5 bases at V and 2 bases at J, with 7 bases between the two ends. Germline V gene sequence: CDR1 SGHVS, CDR2 FQNEAQ. This CDR3 is 13 amino acids long. The sequencing sample was made of PBMCs. The sequence came from a man between 18 and 29 years old in good health and CMV-seropositive. V usage is TRBV7-8 and J usage is TRBJ1-5, with a possible D match to TRBD1 (6 bases). CDR3 in DNA: TGTGCCAGCAGCCGACAGGGCAATCAGCCCCAGCATTTT. It translates to CASSRQGNQPQHF.